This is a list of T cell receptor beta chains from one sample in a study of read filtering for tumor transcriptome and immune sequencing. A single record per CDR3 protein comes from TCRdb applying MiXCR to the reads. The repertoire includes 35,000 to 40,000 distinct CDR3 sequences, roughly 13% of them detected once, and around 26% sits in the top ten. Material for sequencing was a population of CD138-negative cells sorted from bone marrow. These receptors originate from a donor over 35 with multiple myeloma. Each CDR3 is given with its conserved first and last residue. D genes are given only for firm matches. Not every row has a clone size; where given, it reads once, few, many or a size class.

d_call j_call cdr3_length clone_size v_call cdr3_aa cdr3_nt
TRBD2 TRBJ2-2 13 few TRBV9 CASSASGTGELFF TGTGCCAGCAGCGCTAGCGGCACCGGGGAGCTGTTTTTT
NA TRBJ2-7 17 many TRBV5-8 CASSRGFVSTGPVEQYF TGTGCCAGCAGCCGGGGCTTCGTCAGTACTGGCCCGGTGGAGCAGTACTTC
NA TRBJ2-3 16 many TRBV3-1 CASSQDPGRSTDTQYF TGTGCCAGCAGCCAGGATCCGGGACGGAGCACAGATACGCAGTATTTT
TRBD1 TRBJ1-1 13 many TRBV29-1 CSADRAAETEAFF TGCAGCGCGGACAGGGCGGCGGAGACTGAAGCTTTCTTT
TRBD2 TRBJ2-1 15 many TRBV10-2 CASRGSSGSFGEQFF TGCGCCAGCAGGGGATCTAGCGGGAGTTTCGGTGAGCAGTTCTTC
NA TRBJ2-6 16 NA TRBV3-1 CASSQGRSAGANVLTF TGTGCCAGCAGCCAGGGGCGAAGCGCTGGGGCCAACGTCCTGACTTTC
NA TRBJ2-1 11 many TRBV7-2 CASSSGTQQFF TGTGCCAGCAGCTCCGGGACCCAGCAGTTCTTC
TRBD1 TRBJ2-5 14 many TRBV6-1 CASTRQGLGETQYF TGTGCCAGCACTCGACAGGGGCTGGGAGAGACCCAGTACTTC
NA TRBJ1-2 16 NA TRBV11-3 CASSLGAGRADYGYTF TGTGCCAGCAGCTTAGGCGCAGGCCGCGCTGACTATGGCTACACCTTC
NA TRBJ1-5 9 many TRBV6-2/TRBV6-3 CASGQPQHF TGTGCCAGCGGACAGCCCCAGCATTTT